Shown below are 30 T cell receptor beta chains from a single sample sequenced in a study of technical replicates of blood from a handful of donors (dated by TCRdb to between 2016 and 2019). Library prep was done by the immunoSEQ multiplex PCR assay. Imported from immuneACCESS, the table was reduced by TCRdb to in-frame sequences with V and J called. These copies leave out some clones; in studies compared against another copy, an unresolved V gene accounts for under half, and the cause of the remainder is not known. This sample gives about 75,000 clones in total; 95% to 98% of them show up just once. The ten most abundant clones make up under 0.3% of the sample. Sequences were obtained from T cells isolated from PBMCs. These receptors all come from a human donor in good health.

This chain joins TRBV4-3 and TRBJ2-6; unclear D gene. Germline-derived CDR1 and CDR2 are LGHNA and YSLEER. CDR3 length: 18 residues. V lost 3 bases to trimming and J lost 1 base, with 16 bases between them. The CDR3 is CASSHSPYSLSGANVLTF. CDR3 nucleotides: TGCGCCAGCAGCCATAGCCCCTATAGCCTTTCTGGGGCCAACGTCCTGACTTTC.

In DNA form, the CDR3 reads TGTGCCAGCAGCTTAGCCCCCCCACTAGCGGGAGTTGACAATGAGCAGTTCTTC. It specifies CASSLAPPLAGVDNEQFF. The chain has TRBV7-6 and TRBJ2-1; 11 bases are a match to TRBD2. V was pared by 0 bases and J by 5 bases, with 9 bases of the junction left unmatched. Germline loops: CDR1 SGHVS, CDR2 FNYEAQ. The CDR3 has 18 residues.

This sequence joins TRBV29-1 and TRBJ2-2; TRBD1 matches at 8 bases. The germline gives CDR1 SQVTM, CDR2 ANQGSEA. V was pared by 2 bases and J by 4 bases, with 6 bases of the junction left unmatched. The CDR3 extends over 15 amino acids. CDR3 amino acids: CSVEPGGKGTGELFF. CDR3 bases: TGCAGCGTTGAACCAGGGGGCAAGGGCACCGGGGAGCTGTTTTTT.

This clone was observed once. The chain is built from TRBV5-4 and TRBJ2-1, with 11 nucleotides matching TRBD2. Germline V CDR1 and CDR2: SGHNT, YYREEE (reference sequence). The CDR3 loop spans 15 amino acids. The V and J ends lost 5 bases and 7 bases, in that order; junction bases with no gene match: 8. The CDR3 sequence: CASSPRTSGLNEQFF. The CDR3 nucleotides read TGTGCCAGCAGTCCCAGGACTAGCGGGCTTAATGAGCAGTTCTTC.

The J gene is TRBJ2-5, the V gene TRBV12-5, with TRBD1 as a possible D gene (6 bases). The CDR3 runs to 14 residues. V gave up 5 bases and J gave up 0 bases, with 10 bases separating them. The V gene's germline CDR1 is LGHNT and CDR2 FRNRAP. CDR3 in amino acids: CASGKDSYQETQYF. CDR3 DNA sequence: TGTGCTAGTGGTAAGGACAGCTACCAAGAGACCCAGTACTTC. The whole variable domain, filled in from reference TRBV12-5 and TRBJ2-5, reads DARVTQTPRHKVTEMGQEVTMRCQPILGHNTVFWYRQTMMQGLELLAYFRNRAPLDDSGMPKDRFSAEMPDATLATLKIQPSEPRDSAVYFCASGKDSYQETQYFGPGTRLLVL.

This sequence joins TRBV4-3 and TRBJ2-1; 9 bases line up with TRBD2. Germline assignment: CDR1 LGHNA and CDR2 YSLEER. This CDR3 has 15 amino acids. J was trimmed by 9 bases and V by 0 bases; bases with no gene match: 6. The CDR3 loop is CASSQDHLAGSEQFF. The CDR3 DNA sequence: TGCGCCAGCAGCCAAGATCACCTAGCGGGATCTGAGCAGTTCTTC.

The chain employs TRBV7-3 and TRBJ1-1, with unresolved D. Trimming removed 8 bases from V and 1 base from J, with 11 bases in between. The CDR3 is 13 residues long. CDR1 is SGHTA, CDR2 FQGTGA, per germline. The CDR3 here is CASAWAENTEAFF. The CDR3 nucleotides read TGTGCCAGCGCTTGGGCAGAGAACACTGAAGCTTTCTTT. Filled out from reference TRBV7-3 and TRBJ1-1, the complete variable domain reads GAGVSQTPSNKVTEKGKYVELRCDPISGHTALYWYRQSLGQGPEFLIYFQGTGAADDSGLPNDRFFAVRPEGSVSTLKIQRTERGDSAVYLCASAWAENTEAFFGQGTRLTVV.

This chain links TRBV27 with TRBJ1-4; D is ambiguous. V was clipped by 6 bases and J by 4 bases, with 12 bases between them. Per germline, CDR1 MNHEY and CDR2 SMNVEV (reference sequence). There are 14 residues in the CDR3. CDR3: CASSSRGFNEKLFF. The CDR3 nucleotides read TGTGCCAGCAGCTCTCGGGGATTTAATGAAAAACTGTTTTTT.

This clone was detected once. The V call is TRBV7-9, the J call TRBJ1-2; 7 nucleotides align to TRBD1. With V trimmed by 7 bases and J by 2 bases, 10 bases remained unmatched. This CDR3 is built from 15 residues. In germline, CDR1 is SEHNR, CDR2 FQNEAQ (reference sequence). The CDR3: CASTRHRGTNYGYTF. CDR3 nucleotides: TGTGCCAGCACCCGACACAGGGGAACGAACTATGGCTACACCTTC.

This clone was found once. The J gene is TRBJ2-7, the V gene TRBV5-6, with TRBD1 matching 7 bases. V lost 2 bases and J lost 4; bases outside the gene matches: 0. Germline V gene lookup returns CDR1 SGHDT and CDR2 YYEEEE. The CDR3 sequence is 12 residues long. Here the CDR3 reads CASSLQGYEQYF. CDR3 in DNA: TGTGCCAGCAGCTTACAGGGGTACGAGCAGTACTTC.

The gene calls are TRBV10-1 and TRBJ1-5, with TRBD1 as a possible D gene (6 bases). The CDR3 consists of 15 residues. Germline V gene lookup returns CDR1 WNHNN and CDR2 SYGVQD (reference sequence). V was pared by 5 bases and J by 10 bases, with 21 bases between. This CDR3 reads CASSPIPTGKRPQHF. CDR3 coding DNA: TGCGCCAGCAGTCCCATTCCTACAGGGAAAAGACCCCAGCATTTT.

The genes are TRBV6-6 and TRBJ2-7, with a possible D match to TRBD2 (5 bases). V gave up 1 base and J gave up 4 bases, with 8 bases separating them. Germline V gene lookup returns CDR1 MNHNY and CDR2 SVGAGI (reference sequence). The CDR3 is 13 residues long. CDR3 in amino acids: CASSYYPGYEQYF. The CDR3 DNA reads TGTGCCAGCAGTTACTATCCGGGATACGAGCAGTACTTC.

This chain connects TRBV27 to TRBJ1-2; no clear D. Per germline, CDR1 MNHEY and CDR2 SMNVEV (reference sequence). The CDR3 covers 14 residues. Trimming removed 2 bases at V and 4 bases at J, with 11 bases between. This chain's CDR3 is CASSLTGIGYGYTF. In nucleotides, the CDR3 is TGTGCCAGCAGTTTAACGGGTATCGGCTATGGCTACACCTTC.

The CDR3 reads CASSTGGGRLGEQFF. DNA of the CDR3: TGTGCCAGCAGCACGGGGGGCGGGAGGCTAGGTGAGCAGTTCTTC. The chain links TRBV6-4 to TRBJ2-1, with TRBD2 identical over 8 bases. The CDR3 has 15 residues. Germline-derived CDR1 and CDR2 are MRHNA and SNTAGT. The J segment lost 9 bases and the V segment lost 6 bases, leaving 13 bases of the junction unmatched.

This clone was found once. The chain combines TRBV19 with TRBJ1-2; D is unresolved. V was cut by 10 bases and J by 5 bases, with 23 bases left in between. The CDR3 has 15 amino acids. Per the germline V gene, CDR1 is LNHDA and CDR2 is SQIVND (reference sequence). The CDR3 region is CATNLRRDYSYGYTF. The CDR3, as DNA: TGTGCCACCAACCTCAGACGGGATTACTCTTATGGCTACACCTTC.

The rearrangement links TRBV4-1 to TRBJ2-7; tentative D call: TRBD2 (6 bases). Looked up from germline, CDR1 is MGHRA and CDR2 is YSYEKL. V lost 0 bases and J 6 bases, leaving 9 bases between the germline ends. This CDR3 has 13 residues. CDR3 amino acids: CASSQDPGGEQYF. As DNA, the CDR3 is TGCGCCAGCAGCCAAGATCCCGGGGGCGAGCAGTACTTC.

The chain has TRBV7-9 and TRBJ2-7; 8 positions agree with TRBD2. This CDR3 has 16 amino acids. V was clipped by 0 bases and J by 3 bases; unmatched bases: 7. Per the germline V gene, CDR1 is SEHNR and CDR2 is FQNEAQ (reference sequence). The chain's CDR3 is CASSLALSGSGYEQYF. The CDR3 DNA reads TGTGCCAGCAGCTTAGCGCTCAGCGGGAGTGGCTACGAGCAGTACTTC. The variable domain in full, with the rest retrieved from reference TRBV7-9 and TRBJ2-7, is DTGVSQNPRHKITKRGQNVTFRCDPISEHNRLYWYRQTLGQGPEFLTYFQNEAQLEKSRLLSDRFSAERPKGSFSTLEIQRTEQGDSAMYLCASSLALSGSGYEQYFGPGTRLTVT.

The genes are TRBV2 and TRBJ2-7, with 12 bases aligning to TRBD2. This CDR3 comprises 16 residues. The V gene's germline CDR1 is SNHLY and CDR2 FYNNEI. V lost 6 bases and J lost 9; bases outside the gene matches: 15. CDR3: CASSYEGRLAGDGQYF. CDR3 bases: TGTGCCAGCAGCTATGAGGGGAGACTAGCGGGAGATGGGCAGTACTTC.

The chain links TRBV29-1 to TRBJ2-7, with TRBD1 identical over 9 bases. Per germline, CDR1 SQVTM and CDR2 ANQGSEA. The CDR3 has 16 amino acids. V was pared by 5 bases and J by 1 base, with 12 bases of the junction left unmatched. CDR3 protein: CSVTRSLTGGSYEQYF. The CDR3 coding sequence is TGCAGCGTTACCCGATCGCTGACAGGGGGGTCCTACGAGCAGTACTTC.

CDR3 in amino acids: CASSLGGGGHTEAFF. The CDR3 bases are TGTGCCAGCAGCTTAGGAGGCGGGGGGCACACTGAAGCTTTCTTT. The rearrangement joins TRBV11-3 to TRBJ1-1; possibly TRBD1 for D (6 bases). The V end lost 1 base, the J end lost 3 bases, and 12 bases lay between the germline ends. The CDR3 loop spans 15 amino acids. CDR1 and CDR2 from the germline V gene are SGHNT and YENEEA.

The chain joins TRBV30 to TRBJ1-2, with D hard to call. CDR3 length equals 12 residues. Germline CDR1 is GTSNPN and CDR2 is SVGIG (reference sequence). The V gene lost 1 base and the J gene lost 3 bases, with 6 bases spanning the gap. The CDR3 nucleotides read TGTGCCTGGAGTGCGAGGGACTATGGCTACACCTTC. As protein: CAWSARDYGYTF.

The chain couples TRBV28 to TRBJ1-1; D ambiguous. Per the germline V gene, CDR1 is MDHEN and CDR2 is SYDVKM. The CDR3 is 11 residues long. V lost 10 bases to trimming and J lost 8 bases, with 14 bases between them. The CDR3 DNA follows: TGTGCCACCGCTAGACGGCTGGAAGCTTTCTTT. Its translation: CATARRLEAFF.

This chain uses TRBV5-6 with TRBJ2-3; the match to TRBD2 covers 13 bases. Germline V gene lookup returns CDR1 SGHDT and CDR2 YYEEEE. V trimming: 3 bases; J trimming: 6 bases; junction bases outside the gene matches: 7. CDR3 length: 16 amino acids. The CDR3 is CASSYVALAGGDTQYF. The DNA of the CDR3 is TGTGCCAGCAGCTATGTGGCACTAGCGGGGGGGGATACGCAGTATTTT.

This clone has only one observation. The CDR3 protein is CASSQGMSGSSYNEQFF. The CDR3 region has the DNA TGCGCCAGCAGCCAAGGGATGAGCGGGAGCTCCTACAATGAGCAGTTCTTC. The V and J genes are TRBV4-1 and TRBJ2-1, with 8 bases matching TRBD2. CDR3 length: 17 residues. Trimming cost V 1 base and J 0 bases; bases outside gene matches: 5. Germline CDR1 reads MGHRA; CDR2 reads YSYEKL.

The genes are TRBV5-1 and TRBJ2-4; 10 nucleotides align to TRBD1. Germline CDR1 and CDR2: SGHRS and YFSETQ. V lost 4 bases and J lost 2; bases outside the gene matches: 9. The CDR3 extends over 17 amino acids. The CDR3 region is CASSMEGTGATKNIQYF. Written as DNA, the CDR3 is TGCGCCAGCAGCATGGAAGGGACAGGGGCGACCAAAAACATTCAGTACTTC. Full variable domain (remainder filled in from reference TRBV5-1 and TRBJ2-4): KAGVTQTPRYLIKTRGQQVTLSCSPISGHRSVSWYQQTPGQGLQFLFEYFSETQRNKGNFPGRFSGRQFSNSRSEMNVSTLELGDSALYLCASSMEGTGATKNIQYFGAGTRLSVL.

This chain connects TRBV5-1 to TRBJ1-1; 9 bases fit TRBD1. The CDR3 has 11 residues. Losses at the gene ends were 6 bases for V and 9 bases for J; bases not matched to a gene: 3. The germline gives CDR1 SGHRS, CDR2 YFSETQ. CDR3 protein: CASMGQGKAFF. The CDR3 DNA is TGCGCCAGCATGGGACAGGGTAAAGCTTTCTTT. The variable domain in full, completed from reference TRBV5-1 and TRBJ1-1, reads KAGVTQTPRYLIKTRGQQVTLSCSPISGHRSVSWYQQTPGQGLQFLFEYFSETQRNKGNFPGRFSGRQFSNSRSEMNVSTLELGDSALYLCASMGQGKAFFGQGTRLTVV.

The chain couples TRBV5-1 to TRBJ2-7; 10 positions agree with TRBD2. Germline values: CDR1 SGHRS, CDR2 YFSETQ. The V and J ends lost 4 bases and 5 bases, in that order; junction bases with no gene match: 9. The CDR3 is 15 amino acids. For the CDR3, the DNA is TGCGCCAGCAGCCCAACCCTAGCGGGAGTCGACGAGCAGTACTTC. Its translation: CASSPTLAGVDEQYF.

The chain links TRBV5-6 to TRBJ2-4, with D possibly TRBD1 on 5 matching bases. The germline V gene encodes CDR1 SGHDT and CDR2 YYEEEE. The CDR3 is 12 amino acids. With 4 bases removed from V and 11 bases from J, the gap between germline ends came to 13 bases. Here the CDR3 reads CASSIQQGVQYF. Written as DNA, the CDR3 is TGTGCCAGCAGCATACAGCAGGGCGTTCAGTACTTC.

The chain recombines TRBV2 with TRBJ2-2; TRBD2 is a possible D gene (5 bases). The germline CDR1 and CDR2 sequences are SNHLY and FYNNEI. The CDR3 has 13 residues. V was pared by 2 bases and J by 5 bases, with 6 bases between. For the CDR3, the DNA is TGTGCCAGCAGTGAAACGGGGACCGGGGAGCTGTTTTTT. Residues: CASSETGTGELFF.

The chain is built from TRBV11-3 and TRBJ2-2, with 9 bases identical to TRBD1. The CDR3 runs to 16 residues. The V gene's germline CDR1 is SGHNT and CDR2 YENEEA. J gave up 3 bases and V 5 bases, and 7 bases lay outside the gene matches. Written as DNA, the CDR3 is TGTGCCAGCAGCACCCGGACAGGGGAGGACACCGGGGAGCTGTTTTTT. This gives the protein CASSTRTGEDTGELFF.